This T cell receptor beta chain was found in a study of blood T cell repertoires in COVID-19 (TCRdb year 2020). In the study overall: Collaborator samples came from the United States, Italy and Spain and covered acute and convalescent phases of COVID-19. The samples were drawn from two sources: the first 160 participants of the ongoing ImmuneRACE study, and over 1,000 subjects contributed by 6 global collaborators. The repertoires were made available in a free public database intended to serve as a resource for research on the immune response to SARS-CoV-2. The material from the prospective study consisted of cDNA or gDNA derived from T cells, B-cell-depleted T cells, or PBMCs. Sample metadata almost always included a de-identified subject ID, COVID-19 status, age in years and sex. Where available, HLA class I and class II types were taken from metadata supplied by the sample provider and were not determined by assay-based typing. Subjects who had been exposed to COVID-19, were actively infected with it, or had recovered from it provided the deeply sampled blood TCRbeta repertoires that made up the dataset. General findings and caveats noted by the study authors: The quantity of clinical and demographic metadata differed by source and by participant and was supplied without curation.

The count of this clone is one. The antigen this receptor binds is unknown. Base qualities are missing; no much larger clone stands one base away. TCRbeta CDR3 regions were amplified from genomic DNA by means of the immunoSEQ Assay, a bias-controlled multiplex PCR. On the authors' methods: Nucleated cell counts per sample were estimated from amplification of reference gene primers within the assay. To quantify the absolute abundance of each unique TCRbeta CDR3 rearrangement, sequence reads were collapsed and filtered. For each sample, productive Simpson clonality was calculated as the square root of Simpson's diversity index across productive rearrangements. Here the immuneACCESS table is served through TCRdb, limited to in-frame sequences with V and J called. Missing clones are a known gap in these copies; in checked studies unresolved V genes cover under half, and the rest lacks a known reason. V and J calls and clone size come straight from that table; D and trimming were deduced from the DNA. Counted in this sample were around 170,000 clones; more than 75% of them appeared once. In total, the top ten clones hold over 7.5% of the sample.

In the prospective study, participants were about 18 to 95 years old, resided in approximately 22 geographic areas of the United States, and were enrolled through a virtual design. Cohort assignment in the prospective study relied on participant-reported clinical history from a screening survey and a study questionnaire. For ImmuneRACE Cohort 3, a participant was defined as recovered based on two consecutive negative NP/OP PCR tests, clearance by a healthcare professional, or resolution of symptoms. In the prospective study, whole blood, serum and a nasopharyngeal or oropharyngeal swab were collected from each participant by mobile phlebotomists. Participants in the prospective study had the option to provide additional blood draws and questionnaires over a roughly two-month period. Before DNA extraction, blood samples from the prospective study were shipped at room temperature or frozen. Via the germline V gene (reference sequence), CDR1 is SEHNR and CDR2 FQNEAQ. The V end gives up 0 bases and the J end 11 bases, leaving 7 bases in the junction not matched to a gene. The CDR3 holds 15 amino acids from the cysteine to the phenylalanine. Left in the record is the CDR3 DNA by itself, 45 bases read in frame from the first base.

Recombination connected TRBV7-9 to TRBJ1-4; 9 central nucleotides agree with TRBD1. Sequencing was performed on PBMCs or T cells enriched from blood (not recorded which). This TCR was sampled from a woman younger than 45 who had recovered from COVID-19. The CDR3 reads as follows: CASSLASGQGQKLFF. The nucleotide sequence is TGTGCCAGCAGCTTAGCTTCGGGACAGGGCCAGAAACTGTTTTTT.